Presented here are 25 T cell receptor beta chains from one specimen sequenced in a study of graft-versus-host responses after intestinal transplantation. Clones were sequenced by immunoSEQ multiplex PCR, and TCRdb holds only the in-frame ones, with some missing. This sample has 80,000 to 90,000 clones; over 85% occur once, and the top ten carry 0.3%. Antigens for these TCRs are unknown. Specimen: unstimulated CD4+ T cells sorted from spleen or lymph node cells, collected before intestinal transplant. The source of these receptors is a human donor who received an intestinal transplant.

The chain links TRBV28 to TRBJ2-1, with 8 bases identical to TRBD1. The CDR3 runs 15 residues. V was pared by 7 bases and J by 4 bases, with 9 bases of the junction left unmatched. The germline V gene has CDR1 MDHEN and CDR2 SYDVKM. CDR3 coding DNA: TGTGCCAGCATCCCCAGGGGGCCGGGATACAATGAGCAGTTCTTC. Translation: CASIPRGPGYNEQFF.

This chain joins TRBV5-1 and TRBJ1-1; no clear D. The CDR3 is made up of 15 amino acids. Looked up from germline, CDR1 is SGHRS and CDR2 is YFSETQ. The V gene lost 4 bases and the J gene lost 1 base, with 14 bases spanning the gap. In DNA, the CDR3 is TGCGCCAGCAGCCTGAGCGGGCCCCCGAACACTGAAGCTTTCTTT. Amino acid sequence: CASSLSGPPNTEAFF. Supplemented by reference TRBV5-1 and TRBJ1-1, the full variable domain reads KAGVTQTPRYLIKTRGQQVTLSCSPISGHRSVSWYQQTPGQGLQFLFEYFSETQRNKGNFPGRFSGRQFSNSRSEMNVSTLELGDSALYLCASSLSGPPNTEAFFGQGTRLTVV.

This CDR3 is CASSILQGKYNEQFF. CDR3 nucleotide sequence: TGTGCCAGTAGTATACTTCAGGGAAAATATAATGAGCAGTTCTTC. The chain employs TRBV19 and TRBJ2-1; perhaps TRBD1 as D (5 bases). The CDR3 totals 15 residues. Between the trimmed V and J ends, which lost 2 bases and 7 bases, there was a span of 15 bases. Germline CDR1 LNHDA, CDR2 SQIVND (reference sequence). Full variable domain (rest looked up from reference TRBV19 and TRBJ2-1): DGGITQSPKYLFRKEGQNVTLSCEQNLNHDAMYWYRQDPGQGLRLIYYSQIVNDFQKGDIAEGYSVSREKKESFPLTVTSAQKNPTAFYLCASSILQGKYNEQFFGPGTRLTVL.

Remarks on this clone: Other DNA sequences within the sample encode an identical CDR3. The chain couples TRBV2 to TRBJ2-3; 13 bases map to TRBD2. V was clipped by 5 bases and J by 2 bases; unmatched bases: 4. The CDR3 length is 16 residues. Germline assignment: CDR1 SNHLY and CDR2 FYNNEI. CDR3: CASSRLAGGVTDTQYF. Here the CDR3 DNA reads TGTGCCAGCAGTCGACTAGCGGGAGGTGTCACAGATACGCAGTATTTT.

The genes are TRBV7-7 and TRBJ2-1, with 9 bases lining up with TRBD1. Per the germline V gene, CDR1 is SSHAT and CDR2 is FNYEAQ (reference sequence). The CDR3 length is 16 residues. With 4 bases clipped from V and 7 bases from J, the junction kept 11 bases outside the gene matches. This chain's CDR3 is CASSSETGGIGNEQFF. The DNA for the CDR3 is TGTGCCAGCAGCTCAGAGACAGGGGGTATAGGTAATGAGCAGTTCTTC.

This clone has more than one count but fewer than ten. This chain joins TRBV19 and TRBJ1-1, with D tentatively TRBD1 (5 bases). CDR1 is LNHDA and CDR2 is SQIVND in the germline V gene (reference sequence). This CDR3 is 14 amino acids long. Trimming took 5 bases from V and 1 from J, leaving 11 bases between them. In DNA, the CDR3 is TGTGCCAGTAGTCCGGGACCGGGGAACACTGAAGCTTTCTTT. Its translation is CASSPGPGNTEAFF.

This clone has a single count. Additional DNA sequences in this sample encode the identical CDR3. CDR3 residues: CASRRRLAGTTDTQYF. DNA of the CDR3: TGTGCCAGTCGAAGGAGGCTAGCGGGGACCACAGATACGCAGTATTTT. The V and J genes are TRBV2 and TRBJ2-3; 9 bases match TRBD2. J gave up 2 bases and V 9 bases, and 12 bases lay outside the gene matches. From germline, CDR1 is SNHLY and CDR2 FYNNEI. The length of the CDR3 is 16 residues.

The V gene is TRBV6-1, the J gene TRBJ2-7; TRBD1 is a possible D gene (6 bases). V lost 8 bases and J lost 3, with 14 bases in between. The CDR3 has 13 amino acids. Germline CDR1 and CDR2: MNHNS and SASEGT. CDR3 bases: TGTGCCAGCCGAAGCGACAGGTTCTACGAGCAGTACTTC. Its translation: CASRSDRFYEQYF.

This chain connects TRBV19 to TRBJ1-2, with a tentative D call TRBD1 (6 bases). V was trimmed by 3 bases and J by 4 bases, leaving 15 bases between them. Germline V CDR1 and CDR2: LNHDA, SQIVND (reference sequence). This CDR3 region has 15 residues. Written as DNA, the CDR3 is TGTGCCAGTAGTATGGAGGGGGGCGCCCGCTATGGCTACACCTTC. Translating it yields CASSMEGGARYGYTF.

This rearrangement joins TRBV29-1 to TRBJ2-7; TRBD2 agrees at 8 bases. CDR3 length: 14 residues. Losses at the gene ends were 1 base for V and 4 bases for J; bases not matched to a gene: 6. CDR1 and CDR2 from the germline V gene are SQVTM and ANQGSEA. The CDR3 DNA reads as TGCAGCGTTGAAGGAAGCGGGAGCTTTTACGAGCAGTACTTC. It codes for CSVEGSGSFYEQYF.

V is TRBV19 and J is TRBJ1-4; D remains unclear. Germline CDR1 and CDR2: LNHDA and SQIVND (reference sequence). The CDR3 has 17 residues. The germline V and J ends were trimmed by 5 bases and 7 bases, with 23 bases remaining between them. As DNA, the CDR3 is TGTGCCAGTAGTCCATTAGGCCTCCGGGTCCGAGGTGAAAAACTGTTTTTT. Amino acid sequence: CASSPLGLRVRGEKLFF.

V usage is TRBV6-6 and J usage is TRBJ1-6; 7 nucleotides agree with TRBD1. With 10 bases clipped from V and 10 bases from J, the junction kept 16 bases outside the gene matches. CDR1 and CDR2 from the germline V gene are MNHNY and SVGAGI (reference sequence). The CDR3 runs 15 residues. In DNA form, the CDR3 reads TGTGCCATCACCCACTCCCAGGGGGACAGATCACCCCTCCACTTT. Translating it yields CAITHSQGDRSPLHF.

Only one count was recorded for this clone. The CDR3 DNA sequence: TGTGCCAGCAGCTTAGAAACCGGGACAGGGAACACTGAAGCTTTCTTT. It specifies CASSLETGTGNTEAFF. V and J are TRBV11-3 and TRBJ1-1, with 8 bases aligning to TRBD1. CDR3 size: 16 residues. CDR1 is SGHNT, CDR2 YENEEA, per germline. The V and J ends lost 0 bases and 1 base, in that order; junction bases with no gene match: 4.

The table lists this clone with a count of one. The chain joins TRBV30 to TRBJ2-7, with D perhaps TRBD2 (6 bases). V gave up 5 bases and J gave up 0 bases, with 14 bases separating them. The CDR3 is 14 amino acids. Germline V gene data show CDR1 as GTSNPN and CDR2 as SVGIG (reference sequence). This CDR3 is CAWGGTLSSYEQYF. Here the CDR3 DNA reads TGTGCCTGGGGCGGGACTCTGAGCTCCTACGAGCAGTACTTC.

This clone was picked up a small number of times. The CDR3, as DNA: TGTGCCATCAGTGAGGGAACCTCCTACGAGCAGTACTTC. It translates to CAISEGTSYEQYF. The chain joins TRBV10-3 to TRBJ2-7; D is unresolved. This CDR3 has 13 residues. V gave up 2 bases and J gave up 0 bases, with 5 bases separating them. Germline CDR1 reads ENHRY; CDR2 reads SYGVKD.

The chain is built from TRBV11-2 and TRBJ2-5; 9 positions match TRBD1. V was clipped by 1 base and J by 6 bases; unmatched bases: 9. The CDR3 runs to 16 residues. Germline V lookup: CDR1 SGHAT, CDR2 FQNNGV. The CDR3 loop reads CASSLVRGTGLKTQYF. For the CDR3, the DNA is TGTGCCAGCAGCTTAGTAAGGGGGACAGGGTTGAAGACCCAGTACTTC.

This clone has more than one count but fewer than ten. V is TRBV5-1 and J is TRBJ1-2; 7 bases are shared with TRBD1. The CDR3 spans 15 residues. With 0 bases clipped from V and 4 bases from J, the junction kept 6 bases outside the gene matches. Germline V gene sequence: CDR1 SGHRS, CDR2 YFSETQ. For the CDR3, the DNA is TGCGCCAGCAGCTTGGTGCGGGACAGTCCCTATGGCTACACCTTC. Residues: CASSLVRDSPYGYTF.

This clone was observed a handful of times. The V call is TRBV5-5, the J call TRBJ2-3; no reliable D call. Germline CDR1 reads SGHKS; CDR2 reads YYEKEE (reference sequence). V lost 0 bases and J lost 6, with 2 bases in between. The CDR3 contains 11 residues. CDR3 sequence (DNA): TGTGCCAGCAGCTTGGGGGATACGCAGTATTTT. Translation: CASSLGDTQYF.

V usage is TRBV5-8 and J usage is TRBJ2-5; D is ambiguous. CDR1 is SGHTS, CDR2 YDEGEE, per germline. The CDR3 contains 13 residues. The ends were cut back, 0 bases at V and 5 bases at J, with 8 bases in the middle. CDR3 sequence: CASSLVAPETQYF. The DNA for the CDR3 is TGTGCCAGCAGCTTGGTGGCTCCGGAGACCCAGTACTTC. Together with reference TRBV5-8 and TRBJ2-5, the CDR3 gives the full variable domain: EAGVTQSPTHLIKTRGQQATLRCSPISGHTSVYWYQQALGLGLQFLLWYDEGEERNRGNFPPRFSGRQFPNYSSELNVNALELEDSALYLCASSLVAPETQYFGPGTRLLVL.

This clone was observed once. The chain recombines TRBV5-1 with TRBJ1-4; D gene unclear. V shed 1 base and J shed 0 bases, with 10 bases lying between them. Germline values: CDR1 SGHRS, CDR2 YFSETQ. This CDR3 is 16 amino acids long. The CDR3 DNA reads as TGCGCCAGCAGCTTGTCCTGGGGTTCAACTAATGAAAAACTGTTTTTT. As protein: CASSLSWGSTNEKLFF.

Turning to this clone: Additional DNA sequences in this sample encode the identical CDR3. DNA for the CDR3: TGTGCTAGTGGTTCTCGTCCCGGGACAGACAGCAATCAGCCCCAGCATTTT. Residues: CASGSRPGTDSNQPQHF. V and J are TRBV12-5 and TRBJ1-5; 7 bases align to TRBD1. The V and J ends lost 4 bases and 1 base, in that order; junction bases with no gene match: 10. There are 17 residues in the CDR3. Germline values: CDR1 LGHNT, CDR2 FRNRAP.

The CDR3 here is CASSLVFQGAGANVLTF. The CDR3 DNA follows: TGCGCCAGCAGCTTGGTGTTTCAGGGGGCTGGGGCCAACGTCCTGACTTTC. J is TRBJ2-6 and V is TRBV5-1; 7 positions agree with TRBD1. Germline trimming cut 0 bases from V and 2 bases from J; bases unmatched to any gene: 5. Germline CDR1 is SGHRS and CDR2 is YFSETQ. This CDR3 has 17 amino acids.

Here the CDR3 DNA reads TGTGCCAGCAGTCATCCCGCGGTATCGGGCCGTAATGAGCAGTTCTTC. Protein sequence: CASSHPAVSGRNEQFF. V is TRBV27 and J is TRBJ2-1; D call uncertain. V lost 5 bases to trimming and J lost 7 bases, with 21 bases between them. The CDR3 is 16 amino acids. Per germline, CDR1 MNHEY and CDR2 SMNVEV (reference sequence).

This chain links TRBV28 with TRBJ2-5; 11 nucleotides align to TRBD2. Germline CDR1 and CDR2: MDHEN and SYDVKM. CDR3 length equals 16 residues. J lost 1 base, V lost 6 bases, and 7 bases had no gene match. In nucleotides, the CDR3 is TGTGCCAGCAGGATAGCGGGAGGGTATACCCAAGAGACCCAGTACTTC. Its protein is CASRIAGGYTQETQYF.

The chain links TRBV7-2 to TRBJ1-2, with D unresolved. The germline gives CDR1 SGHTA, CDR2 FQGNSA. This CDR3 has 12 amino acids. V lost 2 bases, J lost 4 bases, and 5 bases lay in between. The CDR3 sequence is CASSLHLYGYTF. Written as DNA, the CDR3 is TGTGCCAGCAGCTTACATCTCTATGGCTACACCTTC.